The entry that follows covers one TCR beta chain sequence. TCRdb's copy holds only in-frame clones and misses some; the assay was immunoSEQ multiplex PCR. The table lists 100,000 or so clones, 86% of them singletons. Germline lookup yields CDR1 ENHRY and CDR2 SYGVKD. This CDR3 is built from 13 residues. With 7 bases removed from V and 2 bases from J, the gap between germline ends came to 10 bases. The data originate from a study of T cell responses to AZD1222 COVID-19 vaccine. Sequenced material: peripheral blood, taken on day 0 of AZD1222 vaccination. The chain uses TRBV10-3 and TRBJ2-3; tentatively, D is TRBD1 (6 bases). This clonotype originated in an adult in good health. The CDR3 loop reads CAINGQITDTQYF. Written as DNA, the CDR3 is TGTGCCATCAATGGACAGATCACAGATACGCAGTATTTT.